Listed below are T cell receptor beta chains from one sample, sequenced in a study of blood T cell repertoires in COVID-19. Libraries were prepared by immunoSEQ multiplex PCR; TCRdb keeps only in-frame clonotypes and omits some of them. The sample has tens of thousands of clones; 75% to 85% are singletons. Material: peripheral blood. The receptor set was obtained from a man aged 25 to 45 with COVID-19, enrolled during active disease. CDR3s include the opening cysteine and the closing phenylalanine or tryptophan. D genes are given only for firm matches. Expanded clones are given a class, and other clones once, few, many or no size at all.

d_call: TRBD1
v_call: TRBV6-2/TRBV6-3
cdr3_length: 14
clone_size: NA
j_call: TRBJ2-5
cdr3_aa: CASSYGQVQETQYF
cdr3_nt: TGTGCCAGCAGTTATGGACAGGTCCAGGAGACCCAGTACTTC

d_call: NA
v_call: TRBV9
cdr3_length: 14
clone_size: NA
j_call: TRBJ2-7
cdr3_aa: CASSGRDISYEQYF
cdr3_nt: TGTGCCAGCAGCGGCCGGGACATCTCCTACGAGCAGTACTTC

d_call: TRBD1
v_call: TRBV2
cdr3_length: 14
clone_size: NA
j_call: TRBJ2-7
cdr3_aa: CASKDGTGSYEQYF
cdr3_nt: TGTGCCAGCAAAGATGGGACAGGTTCCTACGAGCAGTACTTC

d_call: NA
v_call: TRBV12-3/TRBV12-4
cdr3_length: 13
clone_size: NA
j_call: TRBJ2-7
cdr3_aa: CASSPPGGGEQYF
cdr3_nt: TGTGCCAGCAGCCCTCCCGGGGGTGGCGAGCAGTACTTC

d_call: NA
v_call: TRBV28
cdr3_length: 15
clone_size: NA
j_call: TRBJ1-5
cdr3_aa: CASSLDSYSNQPQHF
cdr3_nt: TGTGCCAGCAGTTTAGACAGTTATAGCAATCAGCCCCAGCATTTT

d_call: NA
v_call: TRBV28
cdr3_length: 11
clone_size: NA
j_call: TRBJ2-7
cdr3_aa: CASRKGPEQYF
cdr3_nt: TGTGCCAGCAGGAAGGGGCCCGAGCAGTACTTC

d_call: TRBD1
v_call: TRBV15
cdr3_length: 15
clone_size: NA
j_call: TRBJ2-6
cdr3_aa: CATRRQGSGANVLTF
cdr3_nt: TGTGCCACCAGGAGACAGGGGTCTGGGGCCAACGTCCTGACTTTC

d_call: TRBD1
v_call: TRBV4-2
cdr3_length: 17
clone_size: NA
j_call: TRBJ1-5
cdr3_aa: CASSPSDRALGNQPQHF
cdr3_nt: TGTGCCAGCAGCCCCTCCGACAGGGCCTTGGGCAATCAGCCCCAGCATTTT

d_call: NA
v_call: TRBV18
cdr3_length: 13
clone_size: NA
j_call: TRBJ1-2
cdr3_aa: CASSPEDSYGYTF
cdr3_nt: TGTGCCAGCTCACCAGAGGACAGCTATGGCTACACCTTC

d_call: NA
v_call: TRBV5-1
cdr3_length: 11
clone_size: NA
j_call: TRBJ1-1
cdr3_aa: CASSWGGEAFF
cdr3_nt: TGCGCCAGCAGCTGGGGGGGTGAAGCTTTCTTT

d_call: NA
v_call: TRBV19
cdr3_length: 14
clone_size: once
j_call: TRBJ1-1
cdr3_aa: CASRPFAGNTEAFF
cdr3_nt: TGTGCCAGTAGGCCCTTTGCAGGGAACACTGAAGCTTTCTTT

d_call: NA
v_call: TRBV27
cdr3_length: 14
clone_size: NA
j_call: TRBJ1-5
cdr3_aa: CASSSGASNQPQHF
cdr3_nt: TGTGCCAGCAGTTCAGGGGCCAGCAATCAGCCCCAGCATTTT

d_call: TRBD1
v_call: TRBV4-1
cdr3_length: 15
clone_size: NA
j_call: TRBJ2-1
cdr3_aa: CASSPDRGSYNEQFF
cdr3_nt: TGCGCCAGCAGCCCAGACAGGGGCTCCTACAATGAGCAGTTCTTC

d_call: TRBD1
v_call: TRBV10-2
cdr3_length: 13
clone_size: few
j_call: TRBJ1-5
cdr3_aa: CASRGTDNQPQHF
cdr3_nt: TGCGCCAGCAGAGGGACAGACAATCAGCCCCAGCATTTT

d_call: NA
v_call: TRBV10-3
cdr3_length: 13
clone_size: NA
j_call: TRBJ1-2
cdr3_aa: CAISESSGYGYTF
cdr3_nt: TGTGCCATCAGTGAGTCGTCAGGATATGGCTACACCTTC

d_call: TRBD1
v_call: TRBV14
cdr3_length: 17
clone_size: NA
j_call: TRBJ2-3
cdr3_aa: CASSPISGGSFADTQYF
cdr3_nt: TGTGCCAGCAGCCCTATCTCAGGGGGTAGTTTTGCGGATACGCAGTATTTT

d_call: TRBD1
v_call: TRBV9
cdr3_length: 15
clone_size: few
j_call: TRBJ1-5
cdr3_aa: CASSAGQGAGQPQHF
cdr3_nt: TGTGCCAGCAGCGCGGGACAGGGGGCAGGTCAGCCCCAGCATTTT

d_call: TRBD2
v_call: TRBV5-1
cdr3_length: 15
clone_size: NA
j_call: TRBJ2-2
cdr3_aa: CASSARGSGAGELFF
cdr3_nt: TGCGCCAGCAGCGCGCGCGGGAGTGGGGCCGGGGAGCTGTTTTTT

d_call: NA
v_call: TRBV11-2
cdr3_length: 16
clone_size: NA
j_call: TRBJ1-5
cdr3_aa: CASSPSLGRGDQPQHF
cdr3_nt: TGTGCCAGCAGCCCCAGCCTTGGCAGGGGTGATCAGCCCCAGCATTTT

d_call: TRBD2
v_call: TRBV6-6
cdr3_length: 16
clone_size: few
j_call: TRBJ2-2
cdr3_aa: CASSYELAGNTGELFF
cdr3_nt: TGTGCCAGCAGTTACGAGCTAGCGGGGAACACCGGGGAGCTGTTTTTT

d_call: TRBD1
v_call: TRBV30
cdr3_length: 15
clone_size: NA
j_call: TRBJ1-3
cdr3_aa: CAWYRDRASGNTIYF
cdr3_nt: TGTGCCTGGTATCGCGACAGGGCCTCTGGAAACACCATATATTTT

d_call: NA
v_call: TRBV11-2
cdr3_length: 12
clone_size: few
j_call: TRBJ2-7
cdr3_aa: CASSSRADEQYF
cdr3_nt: TGTGCCAGCAGCTCCAGGGCGGACGAGCAGTACTTC

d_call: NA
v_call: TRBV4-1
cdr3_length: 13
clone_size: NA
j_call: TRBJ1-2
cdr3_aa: CASSATGDYGYTF
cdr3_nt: TGCGCCAGCAGCGCCACCGGGGACTATGGCTACACCTTC

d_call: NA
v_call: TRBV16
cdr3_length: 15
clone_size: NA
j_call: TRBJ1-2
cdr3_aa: CASSQSERANYGYTF
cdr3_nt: TGTGCCAGCAGCCAATCGGAGAGAGCTAACTATGGCTACACCTTC

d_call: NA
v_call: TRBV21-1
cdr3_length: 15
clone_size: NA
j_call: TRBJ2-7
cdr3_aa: CASSKNRDRAHEQYF
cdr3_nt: TGTGCCAGCAGCAAAAACCGGGACAGGGCCCACGAGCAGTACTTC

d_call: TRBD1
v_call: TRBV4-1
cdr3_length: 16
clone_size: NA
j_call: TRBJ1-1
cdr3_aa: CASSPQPTGLNTEAFF
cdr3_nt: TGCGCCAGCAGCCCCCAACCGACAGGGCTGAACACTGAAGCTTTCTTT

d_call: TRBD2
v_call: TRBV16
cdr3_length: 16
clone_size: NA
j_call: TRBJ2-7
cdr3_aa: CASTLGASGSTDEQYF
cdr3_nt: TGTGCCAGCACCCTAGGGGCTAGCGGGAGTACCGACGAGCAGTACTTC

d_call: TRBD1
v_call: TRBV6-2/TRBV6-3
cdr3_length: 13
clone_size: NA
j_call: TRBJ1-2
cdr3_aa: CASSYSGTGVYTF
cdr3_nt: TGTGCCAGCAGTTACTCAGGGACAGGGGTATACACCTTC

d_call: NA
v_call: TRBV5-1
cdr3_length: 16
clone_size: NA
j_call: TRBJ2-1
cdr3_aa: CASSLLPGISYNEQFF
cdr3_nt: TGCGCCAGCAGCTTGCTACCAGGGATCTCCTACAATGAGCAGTTCTTC

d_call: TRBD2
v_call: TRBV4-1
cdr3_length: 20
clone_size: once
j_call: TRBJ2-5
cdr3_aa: CASSQDPPFASIAGLVTQYF
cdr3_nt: TGCGCCAGCAGCCAAGATCCTCCCTTCGCCTCCATAGCGGGATTAGTGACCCAGTACTTC

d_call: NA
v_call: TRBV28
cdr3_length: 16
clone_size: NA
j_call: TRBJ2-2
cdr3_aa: CASSAVVGENTGELFF
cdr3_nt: TGTGCCAGCAGTGCGGTTGTCGGGGAGAACACCGGGGAGCTGTTTTTT

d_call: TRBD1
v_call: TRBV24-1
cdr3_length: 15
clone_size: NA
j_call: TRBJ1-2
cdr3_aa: CATSEETGGHYGYTF
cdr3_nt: TGTGCCACCAGTGAGGAGACAGGGGGCCACTATGGCTACACCTTC

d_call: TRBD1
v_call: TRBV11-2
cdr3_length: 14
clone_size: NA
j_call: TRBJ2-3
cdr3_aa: CASSYNRGSDTQYF
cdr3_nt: TGTGCCAGCAGTTATAACAGGGGTTCAGATACGCAGTATTTT

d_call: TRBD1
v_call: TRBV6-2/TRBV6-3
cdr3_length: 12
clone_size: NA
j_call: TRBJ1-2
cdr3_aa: CASSGQGFGYTF
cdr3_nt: TGTGCCAGCAGTGGACAGGGCTTTGGCTACACCTTC

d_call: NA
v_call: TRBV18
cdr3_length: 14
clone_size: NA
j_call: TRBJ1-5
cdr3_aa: CASSPDSSNQPQHF
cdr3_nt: TGTGCCAGCTCGCCCGACAGTAGCAATCAGCCCCAGCATTTT

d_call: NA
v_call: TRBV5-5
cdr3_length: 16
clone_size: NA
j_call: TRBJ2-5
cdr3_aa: CASSLAPGGLQETQYF
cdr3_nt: TGTGCCAGCAGCTTGGCCCCAGGGGGGCTACAAGAGACCCAGTACTTC

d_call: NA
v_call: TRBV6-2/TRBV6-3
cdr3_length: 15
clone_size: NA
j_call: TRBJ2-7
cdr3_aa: CASSYSSGQTKGNDF
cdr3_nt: TGTGCCAGCAGTTACTCCTCTGGACAGACCAAGGGGAATGACTTC

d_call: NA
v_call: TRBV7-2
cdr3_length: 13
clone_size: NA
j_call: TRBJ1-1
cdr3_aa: CASSSEMDTEAFF
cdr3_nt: TGTGCCAGCAGCTCCGAGATGGACACTGAAGCTTTCTTT

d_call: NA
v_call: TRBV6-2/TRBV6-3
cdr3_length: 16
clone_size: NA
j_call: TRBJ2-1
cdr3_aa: CASSYLGETMYNEQFF
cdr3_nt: TGTGCCAGCAGTTACTTAGGGGAAACGATGTACAATGAGCAGTTCTTC

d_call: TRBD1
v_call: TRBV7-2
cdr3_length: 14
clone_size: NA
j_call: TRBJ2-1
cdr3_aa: CASSLVRGWNEQFF
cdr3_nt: TGTGCCAGCAGCTTAGTCAGGGGGTGGAATGAGCAGTTCTTC

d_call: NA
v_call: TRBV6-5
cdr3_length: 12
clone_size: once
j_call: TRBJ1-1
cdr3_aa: CASSRGDLEAFF
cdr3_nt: TGTGCCAGCAGTCGAGGTGATTTGGAAGCTTTCTTT

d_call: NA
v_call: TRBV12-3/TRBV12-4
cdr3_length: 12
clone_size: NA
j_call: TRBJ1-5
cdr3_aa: CATTVNNQPQHF
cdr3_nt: TGTGCCACAACGGTAAATAATCAGCCCCAGCATTTT

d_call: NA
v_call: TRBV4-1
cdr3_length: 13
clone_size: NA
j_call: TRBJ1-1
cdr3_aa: CASSDIGSTEAFF
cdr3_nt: TGCGCCAGCAGCGATATAGGGAGCACTGAAGCTTTCTTT

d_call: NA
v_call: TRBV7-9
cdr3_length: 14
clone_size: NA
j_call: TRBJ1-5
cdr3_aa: CASSVQGPGQPQHF
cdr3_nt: TGTGCCAGCAGCGTTCAGGGGCCGGGACAGCCCCAGCATTTT

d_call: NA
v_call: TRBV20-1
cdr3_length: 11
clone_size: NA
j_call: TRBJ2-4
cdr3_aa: CSASGSNIQYF
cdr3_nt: TGCAGTGCTAGCGGGAGCAACATTCAGTACTTC

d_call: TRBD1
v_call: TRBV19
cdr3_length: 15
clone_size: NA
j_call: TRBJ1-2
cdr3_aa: CASSMNGQGARGYTF
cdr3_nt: TGTGCCAGTAGTATGAACGGCCAGGGGGCGCGAGGCTACACCTTC